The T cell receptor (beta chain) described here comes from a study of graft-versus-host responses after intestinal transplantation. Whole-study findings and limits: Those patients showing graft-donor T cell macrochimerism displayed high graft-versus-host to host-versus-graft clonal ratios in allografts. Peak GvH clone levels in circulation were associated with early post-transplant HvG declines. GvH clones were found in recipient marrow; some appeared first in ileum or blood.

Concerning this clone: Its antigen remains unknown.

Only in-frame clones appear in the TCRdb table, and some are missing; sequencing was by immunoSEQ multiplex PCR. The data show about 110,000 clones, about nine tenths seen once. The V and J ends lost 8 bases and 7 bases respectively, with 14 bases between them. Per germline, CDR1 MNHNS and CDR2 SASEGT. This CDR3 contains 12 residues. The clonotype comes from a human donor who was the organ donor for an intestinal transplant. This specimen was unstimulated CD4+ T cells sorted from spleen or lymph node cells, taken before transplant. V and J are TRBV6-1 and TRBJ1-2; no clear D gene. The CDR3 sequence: CASAWERTGYTF. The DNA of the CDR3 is TGTGCCAGCGCATGGGAACGAACTGGCTACACCTTC.